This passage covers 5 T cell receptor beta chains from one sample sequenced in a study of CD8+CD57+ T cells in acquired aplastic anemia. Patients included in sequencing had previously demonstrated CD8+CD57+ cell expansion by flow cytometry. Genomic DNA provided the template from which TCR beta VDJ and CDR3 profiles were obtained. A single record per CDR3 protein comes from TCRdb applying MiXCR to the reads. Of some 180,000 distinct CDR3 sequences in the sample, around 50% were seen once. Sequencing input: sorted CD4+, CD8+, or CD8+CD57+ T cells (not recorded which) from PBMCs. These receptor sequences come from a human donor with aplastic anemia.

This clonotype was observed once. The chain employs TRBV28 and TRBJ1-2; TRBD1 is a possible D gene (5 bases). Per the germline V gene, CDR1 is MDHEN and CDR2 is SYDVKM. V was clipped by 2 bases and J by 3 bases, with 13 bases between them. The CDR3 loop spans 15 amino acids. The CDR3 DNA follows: TGTGCCAGCAGTTTAGCCGGGGGTGATTACTATGGCTACACCTTC. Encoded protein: CASSLAGGDYYGYTF.

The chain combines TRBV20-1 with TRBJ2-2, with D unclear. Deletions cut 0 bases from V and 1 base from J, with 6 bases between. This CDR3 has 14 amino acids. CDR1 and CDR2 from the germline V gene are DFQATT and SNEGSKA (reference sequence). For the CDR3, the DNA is TGCAGTGCTAGAGATGTGGGGAACACCGGGGAGCTGTTTTTT. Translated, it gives CSARDVGNTGELFF.

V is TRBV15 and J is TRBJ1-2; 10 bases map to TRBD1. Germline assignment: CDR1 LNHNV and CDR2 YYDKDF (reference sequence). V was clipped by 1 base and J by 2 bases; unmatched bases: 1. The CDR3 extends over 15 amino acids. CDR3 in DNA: TGTGCCACCAGCAGAGGGGGACAGGGGAACTATGGCTACACCTTC. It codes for CATSRGGQGNYGYTF.

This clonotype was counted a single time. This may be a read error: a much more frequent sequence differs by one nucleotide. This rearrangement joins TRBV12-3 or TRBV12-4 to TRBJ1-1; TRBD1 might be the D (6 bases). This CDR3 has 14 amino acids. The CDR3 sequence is CASSFGGRLSEALF. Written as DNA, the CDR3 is TGTGCCAGCAGTTTCGGGGGGCGTTTGTCTGAAGCTCTCTTT.

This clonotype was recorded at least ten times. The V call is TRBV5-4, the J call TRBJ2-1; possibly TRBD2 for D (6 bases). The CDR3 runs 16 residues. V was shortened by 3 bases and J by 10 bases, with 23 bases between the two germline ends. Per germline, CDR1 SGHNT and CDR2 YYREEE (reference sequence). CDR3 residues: CASSSGPSAGSGEQFF. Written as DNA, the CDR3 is TGTGCCAGCAGCTCCGGACCTAGCGCGGGATCAGGCGAGCAGTTCTTC.